This is a list of T cell receptor beta chains from one sample in a study of regulatory T cells in long-lasting Graves disease. TCRdb reprocessed the multiplex PCR reads via MiXCR and lists one record per CDR3 protein. The table shows 300,000 to 500,000 distinct CDR3 sequences, with around 20% occurring only once. Sequencing used peripheral blood mononuclear cells (PBMCs), obtained when the disease was refractory, from a patient treated with antithyroid drugs. These receptors came from a female donor with Graves disease. The CDR3 runs from the conserved cysteine through the conserved F or W.

j_call | v_call | cdr3_aa
TRBJ1-3 | TRBV12-3/TRBV12-4 | CASSFGQNSGNTIYF
TRBJ2-1 | TRBV7-9 | CASSFSGTTYNEQFF
TRBJ2-3 | TRBV10-1 | CASSHSDRTSLDTQYF
TRBJ1-1 | TRBV5-1 | CASSLAGGSVDTEAFF
TRBJ2-1 | TRBV29-1 | CSVVLIPYNEQFF
TRBJ1-5 | TRBV27 | CASSLRASQPQHF
TRBJ2-2 | TRBV27 | CASRSRGAGELFF
TRBJ2-3 | TRBV12-3/TRBV12-4 | CASSQLAGDTDTQYF
TRBJ2-1 | TRBV28 | CTSSFSGDEQFF
TRBJ2-2 | TRBV7-9 | CASGDSNTGELFF
TRBJ2-3 | TRBV4-3 | CASSLLTSGTTDTQYF
TRBJ2-7 | TRBV19 | CASRATDAFSYEQYF
TRBJ1-5 | TRBV29-1 | CSAGDNLNQPQHF
TRBJ1-4 | TRBV30 | CAWSEGAEKLFF
TRBJ1-3 | TRBV12-3/TRBV12-4 | CASMISGNTIYF